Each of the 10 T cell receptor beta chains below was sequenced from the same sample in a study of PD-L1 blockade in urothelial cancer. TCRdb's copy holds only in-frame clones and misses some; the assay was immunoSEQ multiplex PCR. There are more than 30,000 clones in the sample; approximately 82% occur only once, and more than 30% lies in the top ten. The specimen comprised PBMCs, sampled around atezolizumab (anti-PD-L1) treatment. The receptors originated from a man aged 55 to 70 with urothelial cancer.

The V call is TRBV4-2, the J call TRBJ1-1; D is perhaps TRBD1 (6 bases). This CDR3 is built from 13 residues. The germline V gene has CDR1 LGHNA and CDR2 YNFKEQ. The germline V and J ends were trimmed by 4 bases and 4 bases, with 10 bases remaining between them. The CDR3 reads CASSRGTPTEAFF. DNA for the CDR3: TGTGCCAGCAGCCGTGGGACACCCACTGAAGCTTTCTTT.

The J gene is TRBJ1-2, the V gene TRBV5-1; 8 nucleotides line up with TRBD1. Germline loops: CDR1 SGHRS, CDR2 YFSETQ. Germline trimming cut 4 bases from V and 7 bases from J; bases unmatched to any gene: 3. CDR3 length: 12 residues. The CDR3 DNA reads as TGCGCCAGCAGCGTCGGGACAGGTGGCTACACCTTC. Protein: CASSVGTGGYTF.

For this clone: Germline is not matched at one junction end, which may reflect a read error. The CDR3 region is CASSSAGDGGHF. The DNA of the CDR3 is TGTGCCAGCAGTTCAGCGGGAGACGGCGGCCACTTC. The J gene is TRBJ2-4, the V gene TRBV2, with TRBD2 identical over 8 bases. This CDR3 is 12 amino acids long. Germline V CDR1 and CDR2: SNHLY, FYNNEI.

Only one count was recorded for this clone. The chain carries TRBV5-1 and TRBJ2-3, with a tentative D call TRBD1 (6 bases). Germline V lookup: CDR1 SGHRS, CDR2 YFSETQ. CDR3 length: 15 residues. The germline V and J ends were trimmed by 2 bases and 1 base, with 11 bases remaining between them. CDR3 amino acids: CASSFPRTGTDTQYF. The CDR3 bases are TGCGCCAGCAGCTTCCCACGGACAGGCACAGATACGCAGTATTTT.

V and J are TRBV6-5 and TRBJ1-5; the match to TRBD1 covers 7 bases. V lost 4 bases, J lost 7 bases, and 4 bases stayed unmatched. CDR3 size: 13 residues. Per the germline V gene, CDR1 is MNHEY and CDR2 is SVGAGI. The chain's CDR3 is CASSLTGWQPQHF. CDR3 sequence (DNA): TGTGCCAGCAGTTTGACAGGGTGGCAGCCCCAGCATTTT.

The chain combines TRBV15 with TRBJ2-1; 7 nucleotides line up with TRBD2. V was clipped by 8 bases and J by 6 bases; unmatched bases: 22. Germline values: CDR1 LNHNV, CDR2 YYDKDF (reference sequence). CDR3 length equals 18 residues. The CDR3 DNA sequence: TGTGCCACCGACGCTCCCCCCGGAAAATCTAGCGGAACCAATGAGCAGTTCTTC. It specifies CATDAPPGKSSGTNEQFF.

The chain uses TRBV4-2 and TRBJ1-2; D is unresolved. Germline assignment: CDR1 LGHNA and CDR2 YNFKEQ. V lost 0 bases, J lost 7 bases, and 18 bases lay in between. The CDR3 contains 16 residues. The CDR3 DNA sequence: TGTGCCAGCAGCCAAGATGGCGAGGGCCGACTGCTTGGCTACACCTTC. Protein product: CASSQDGEGRLLGYTF.

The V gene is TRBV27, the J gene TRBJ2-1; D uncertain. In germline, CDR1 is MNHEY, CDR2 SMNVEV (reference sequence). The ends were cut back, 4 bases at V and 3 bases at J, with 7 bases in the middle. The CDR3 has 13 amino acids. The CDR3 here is CASSSLGYNEQFF. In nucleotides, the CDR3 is TGTGCCAGCAGTTCGCTAGGCTACAATGAGCAGTTCTTC.

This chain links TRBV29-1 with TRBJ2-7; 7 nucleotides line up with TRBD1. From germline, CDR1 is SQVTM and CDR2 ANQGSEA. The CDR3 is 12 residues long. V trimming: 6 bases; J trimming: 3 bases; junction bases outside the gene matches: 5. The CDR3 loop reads CSVVRDSYEQYF. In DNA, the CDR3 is TGCAGCGTCGTCCGGGACAGCTACGAGCAGTACTTC.

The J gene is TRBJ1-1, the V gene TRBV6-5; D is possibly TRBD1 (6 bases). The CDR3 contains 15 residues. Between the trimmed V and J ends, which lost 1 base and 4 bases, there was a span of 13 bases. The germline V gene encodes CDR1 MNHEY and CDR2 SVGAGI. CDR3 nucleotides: TGTGCCAGCAGTTACTTTCAGGGGTTAGGCACTGAAGCTTTCTTT. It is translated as CASSYFQGLGTEAFF.